This T cell receptor (beta chain) appears in the sequencing data of a study of cytomegalovirus exposure and HLA in healthy donors (TCRdb year 2017). For the wider study: An earlier analysis of 587 of the donors reported more than 250 Gb of sequence data and around 120 million unique TCR beta sequences from about 200 million T cells. An early release that covered 640 HLA-typed donors contained approximately 300 gigabases of sequencing data and tens of millions of unique TCR sequences. Of the roughly 400 genotyped donors, approximately 83% fell in the genetic ancestry cluster associated with self-reported Caucasian donors. The study aimed to test whether signatures of past pathogen exposure could be identified by cataloging public T cell receptors. The T cell repertoires of 666 subjects were profiled by immunosequencing and related to cytomegalovirus serostatus. In addition to the first cohort of roughly 700 subjects, a separate validation cohort of some 120 different subjects was used. The study combined high-throughput TCR immunosequencing, statistical association of individual TCRs with disease status, and machine learning to predict cytomegalovirus infection status. To study patterns of TCR occurrence, a later analysis re-analyzed previously published TCR beta repertoires from around 660 donors and added high-resolution HLA genotyping. The later analysis used no new phenotypic data to find candidate immune exposures, relying instead on TCR beta sequences and their occurrence across donors. An earlier analysis of 587 of the donors applied high-throughput TCR beta sequencing to assess whether each TCR beta V gene segment acted as functional or pseudogenic. Alongside the repertoire data, information on donor age, sex, ethnicity and CMV serostatus was compiled. In a later genetic analysis, genome-wide SNP genotypes for about 65% of the 666 donors were used, and that subset was treated as a discovery cohort. Every repertoire in the discovery cohort had been generated on one and the same sequencing platform. HLA typing included class I and class II loci at four-digit resolution. The number of donors typed differed by locus, with about 629-630 for A, B, C, DRB1 and DQB1, around 560 for DQA1, over 600 for DPA1, and approximately 470 for DPB1. Four or five DR-DQ haplotypes were handled as single units for association and clustering because linkage in the cohort was strong. Among 398 genotyped donors of the cohort, an average of approximately 200,000 unique TCR beta nucleotide sequences was sequenced per donor, of which 15% to 20% were non-productive.

Library construction relied on the immunoSEQ multiplex PCR assay. For the multiplex PCR, a mixture combining 60 forward primers for TCR Vbeta segments and 13 reverse primers for TCR Jbeta segments was used. A multiplex PCR assay on genomic DNA amplified the CDR3 region of rearranged TCR beta genes. The amplified TCR beta libraries were sequenced on the Illumina HiSeq System as 87-base-pair reads. Per the authors' processing: Across the roughly 600 repertoires, a later analysis counted some 80 million unique TCR beta chains, 9.5 million to 12 million of which were shared by at least two donors. Raw reads were error-corrected and collapsed into unique sequences with a nearest-neighbor algorithm that merged closely related sequences to remove PCR and sequencing errors. To assign V, D and J gene segments, CDR3 sequences were aligned to IMGT reference sequences. Each retained sequence needed at least a six-nucleotide match to both a V gene segment and a J gene segment. A rearrangement was called productive if the CDR3 had no stop codons and remained in frame with V and J, and every other rearrangement was called non-productive. CDR3 was defined by IMGT convention, running from the second conserved V-encoded cysteine to the conserved J-encoded phenylalanine. The earlier analysis of some 580 of the donors excluded any sequence lacking an unambiguous match to a single V gene segment. An earlier analysis of under 750 of the donors called V segments functional above 56.7% productive rearrangements and segregating when the between-donor standard deviation exceeded 5%. A statistical classification framework was developed to diagnose cytomegalovirus status using the catalog of TCR beta chain sequences. A later analysis assigned V and J genes by comparing TCR nucleotide sequences with IMGT/GENE-DB human TR gene sequences. In a later analysis, CDR3 sequences and most-parsimonious VDJ recombination scenarios were assigned using the TCRdist pipeline. In a later analysis, each TCR beta chain was defined by its CDR3 amino acid sequence together with its V-gene family, and reads lacking a unique V-gene family were excluded. In a later analysis, several hundred highly shared, low-generation-probability nucleotide sequences were removed to address suspected cross-contamination and a sequencing artifact. In a later analysis, a clonal expansion index for each public chain was calculated from normalized within-repertoire ranks of inferred template counts. A later analysis computed generation probabilities with a VDJ recombination model fitted to out-of-frame rearrangements, and checked the results against IGoR. Hypergeometric tests were used in a later analysis to score TCR-TCR, TCR-HLA and TCR-CMV co-occurrence, with a repertoire-size bias correction applied to the TCR pairs. False discovery rates were estimated in a later analysis by permuting HLA or CMV assignments 20 times. In a later analysis, co-occurring TCRs were grouped using DBSCAN, and TCRdist sequence similarity was added for clustering within HLA-allele-positive subsets. Repertoires with fewer than 30,000 or more than 120,000 public chains, plus five repertoires with anomalous nucleotide sharing, were excluded from co-occurrence clustering. TCRdb obtained this table from immuneACCESS and retained in-frame rearrangements with V and J assigned. These tables miss some clones; where compared with another copy, unresolved V genes account for less than half of the shortfall, and the remainder is unexplained. That table is the source of V, J and clone size, and D and trimming were worked out from the DNA. The sample table on file contains some 120,000 clones. The top ten constitute roughly 2% of the sample.

Overall study results and their limits: Most CMV-associated TCR beta chains appeared to be HLA-restricted in a later analysis, and the HLA associations seemed to be driven largely by CMV exposure. In a later analysis, HLA-associated TCR beta chains showed more clonal expansion and lower generation probabilities than non-associated chains that were equally common. Correlated functional status among segregating V segments might reflect linkage disequilibrium, but an unknown experimental factor could not be ruled out. A cluster of highly shared sequence variants was judged likely to be a technical artifact of the sequencing pipeline. In a later analysis, TCR association rates were found to vary across HLA loci, with the most associated TCRs seen for DRB1 alleles and the fewest for HLA-C alleles. In an earlier analysis of some 500 of the donors, most TCR beta V segments were observed in productive rearrangements about 87% or about 30% of the time, broadly matching IMGT annotations. A later genetic analysis reported fewer N-insertions in productive TCRs among donors in an Asian-associated ancestry cluster than the roughly 700-donor mean. The 87-base-pair reads could not distinguish some IMGT-functional V segments, including TRBV6-2 and TRBV6-3, so those segments were excluded. This cohort had only TCR beta chains sequenced, and the lack of alpha or paired-chain data limited which features could be detected. In vitro tests confirmed that a few of the cytomegalovirus-associated TCR beta chains recognize cytomegalovirus antigens. Because counts were too low, approximately 15 rarely observed V segments, including chromosome 9 orphons, were excluded from the earlier analysis of about 500 of the donors. It was suggested by the authors that the approach could potentially be generalized to other disease states and immunological phenotypes. In both the original and validation cohorts, the classifier was reported to diagnose cytomegalovirus status with high specificity and sensitivity. Across donors, most TCR sequences were observed very rarely, whereas some public TCRs were present in many individuals. Presence/absence analyses assumed roughly uniform sequencing depth across donors, an assumption that may not hold. Because some donors lacked HLA typing at each locus, the association tests relied only on the typed subset. In a later analysis, several top co-occurrence clusters were reported to appear linked to parvovirus B19, influenza, CMV and Epstein-Barr virus. When HLA alleles, especially DR and DQ, strongly co-occurred, TCR associations were difficult to assign to individual alleles. V-gene and J-gene trimming of TCR beta chains was associated with a missense DCLRE1C variant in a later genetic analysis, and the association was replicated in an independent cohort. In a later analysis, more than 15,000 TCR beta sequences were associated with specific HLA alleles at a false discovery rate of 0.05. The only immune exposure information available for the cohort was CMV serostatus. A further reported finding was that TCR beta sequences accurately predicted the HLA-A and HLA-B alleles for most subjects in the first cohort. The study gave a list of under 200 TCR beta chains associated with cytomegalovirus.

Reading from cysteine to phenylalanine, the CDR3 counts 17 amino acids. The DNA shown is the 51-base CDR3, in frame from base 1. The germline V gene encodes CDR1 SGHRS and CDR2 YFSETQ. Trimming takes 0 bases off V and 0 bases off J; junction bases not matched to a gene: 9. A note on this clone: No antigen is known for it.

The cohort consisted of 666 healthy bone marrow donors. At the time of sampling, all cohort members were nominally healthy, though unrecorded immune exposures were likely present. The donor was CMV seronegative and belonged to the group of 380 or so seronegative cohort members. Every donor gave a peripheral blood sample, and the peripheral blood mononuclear cells from that sample were used for TCR beta sequencing. The Qiagen DNeasy Blood Extraction Kit was used to extract genomic DNA from the blood cell samples. Recombination connected TRBV5-1 to TRBJ2-7, with TRBD1 identical over 7 junction bases. Specimen: PBMCs. This TCR was recovered from a woman in her sixties in good health and CMV-seronegative. The CDR3 region has the sequence CASSLETGAEYSYEQYF. The DNA sequence follows: TGCGCCAGCAGCTTGGAAACAGGGGCTGAATACTCCTACGAGCAGTACTTC.